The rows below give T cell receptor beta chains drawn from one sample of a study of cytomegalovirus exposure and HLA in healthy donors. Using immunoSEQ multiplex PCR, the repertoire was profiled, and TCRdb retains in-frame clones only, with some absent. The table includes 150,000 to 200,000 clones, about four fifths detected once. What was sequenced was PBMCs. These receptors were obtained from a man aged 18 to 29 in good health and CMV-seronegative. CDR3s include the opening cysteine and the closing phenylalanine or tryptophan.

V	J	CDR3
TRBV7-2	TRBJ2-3	CASSRGLAGRTDTQYF
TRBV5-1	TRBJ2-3	CASSMDAPADTQYF
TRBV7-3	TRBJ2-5	CASSPGGVKTQYF
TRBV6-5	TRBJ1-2	CASSSLGDRAYGYTF
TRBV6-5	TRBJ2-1	CASSYSLEASQFF
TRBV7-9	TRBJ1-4	CASSPRVSEKLFF
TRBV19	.	CATRDSSSYEQYF
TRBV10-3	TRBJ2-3	CAISGILRPSGSTDTQYF
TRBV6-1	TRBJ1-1	CASIEERDTEAFF
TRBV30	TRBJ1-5	CAWSGGGGNQPQHF